The clone carrying this TCR beta chain was counted at least ten times. The data are from a study of human T cells and chemical hapten exposure. Each CDR3 protein gets one entry after TCRdb re-called the RACE reads with MiXCR. Among 130,000 or so distinct CDR3 sequences listed, approximately 9.5% were seen once. V dropped 6 bases and J dropped 7; count of bases not matched to a gene: 8. The CDR3 is 14 residues long. From germline, CDR1 is DFQATT and CDR2 SNEGSKA (reference sequence). Time point in this sample: healthy volunteer bleed at 2 weeks. Extraction of total RNA was performed on unfractionated whole blood.

The sequenced sample was whole blood. The clonotype was recovered from a male donor in good health. Some clones in this sample may be carry-over from other donors' samples. This chain links TRBV20-1 with TRBJ1-6; 8 bases align to TRBD1. This CDR3 is CSARTGIKNSPLHF. CDR3 DNA: TGCAGTGCAAGGACAGGGATTAAGAATTCACCCCTCCACTTT.